This TCR beta chain was identified in a study of blood T cell repertoires in COVID-19. Study information: Acute and convalescent COVID-19 specimens originated in the United States, Italy and Spain.

In the study's own analysis: Amplifying reference gene primers gave estimates of nucleated cell counts. Profiling relied on immunoSEQ multiplex PCR, and the TCRdb table lists in-frame clones only, not all of them. V and J calls and clone size are given by that table; D and trimming were obtained from the DNA. The data show fewer than 450,000 clones, about 91% seen once. Concerning this clone itself: Other nucleotide sequences in the sample specify the same CDR3.

Patients in Seattle were enrolled during active infection, then followed longitudinally. The V and J ends lost 6 bases and 7 bases respectively, with 13 bases between them. Per the germline V gene, CDR1 is MNHEY and CDR2 is SMNVEV (reference sequence). The CDR3 is 13 amino acids. The TCR comes from a woman aged 45-59 years with COVID-19, enrolled during active disease. The sample consisted of peripheral blood. The rearrangement links TRBV27 to TRBJ1-5, with TRBD1 as a possible D gene (6 bases). CDR3 sequence (DNA): TGTGCCAGCAGCCTGGACAGAGGCCAGCCCCAGCATTTT. Residues: CASSLDRGQPQHF.